The following is a T cell receptor (beta chain) sequence with its context. The antigen is unknown. The CDR3 is 15 residues long. The germline CDR1 and CDR2 sequences are LNHNV and YYDKDF (reference sequence). V gave up 0 bases and J gave up 5 bases; unmatched junction bases: 5. The authors prepared the TCRbeta library with unique molecular identifiers. TCRdb redid the calling of the PCR reads with MiXCR, one entry per CDR3 protein. In the table there are 85,000 to 120,000 distinct CDR3 sequences, under 9% of which are singletons. The sample belongs to a study of T-cell reconstitution after alpha-beta-depleted transplantation in children. Findings of the study overall: The study traced high day-60 TCRbeta diversity in some patients to surviving recipient T cells and thymic progenitors. A year post-transplant, T-cell counts and diversity derived mostly from newly produced T cells. At around two months after transplant, the alpha-beta T cells were reportedly derived from several hundred expanded clones that came from non-depleted graft cells.

The chain joins TRBV15 to TRBJ2-5; 8 bases line up with TRBD2. The sequence derives from a boy aged 2-15 years with acute lymphoblastic leukemia, due to receive a stem cell transplant. The material sequenced was PBMCs, taken before TCRalphabeta/CD19-depleted stem cell transplant. CDR3 coding DNA: TGTGCCACCAGCAGAGAAACGGGGGGGCCGGAGACCCAGTACTTC. Protein sequence: CATSRETGGPETQYF.